A single sample is the source of the 18 T cell receptor beta chains below, sequenced in a study of T cell repertoires in cytomegalovirus infection. TCRdb re-analysed the reads in MiXCR, keeping a single row per CDR3 protein. Here the sample spans hundreds of thousands of distinct CDR3 sequences, roughly a third being singletons. For these TCRs, the target antigens are not known. Specimen: cultured PBMCs, collected from culture after CMV antigen stimulation. The receptor source for this set is a human donor in good health (CMV status not recorded). Some clones in this sample may be carry-over from other donors' samples.

This clonotype was detected a few times. The V gene is TRBV28, the J gene TRBJ1-5; TRBD1 matches at 7 bases. The CDR3 consists of 14 residues. Germline V lookup: CDR1 MDHEN, CDR2 SYDVKM. V lost 11 bases to trimming and J lost 2 bases; unmatched junction nucleotides: 9. CDR3 nucleotide sequence: TGTGCCTCCCAGGGGGTGGTCGGCAATCAGCCCCAGCATTTT. Protein sequence: CASQGVVGNQPQHF.

A few counts support this clonotype. V usage is TRBV5-4 and J usage is TRBJ2-7; D is unresolved. This CDR3 is built from 14 residues. Trimming stripped 1 base from V and 0 bases from J, with 8 bases between. Germline V gene sequence: CDR1 SGHNT, CDR2 YYREEE (reference sequence). CDR3 protein: CASSLNLGSYEQYF. The CDR3 region has the DNA TGTGCCAGCAGCTTGAACCTAGGCTCCTACGAGCAGTACTTC.

The genes are TRBV20-1 and TRBJ2-7; D may be TRBD1 or TRBD2 (5 bases each). Germline loops: CDR1 DFQATT, CDR2 SNEGSKA (reference sequence). V was shortened by 5 bases and J by 3 bases, with 17 bases between the two germline ends. The CDR3 sequence is 14 residues long. Here the CDR3 reads CSAPTSGTVYEQYF. In DNA, the CDR3 is TGCAGTGCTCCGACCTCCGGGACGGTCTACGAGCAGTACTTC.

The chain joins TRBV28 to TRBJ1-5, with unresolved D. The CDR3 runs 17 residues. Trimming cost V 3 bases and J 0 bases, with 15 bases left between them. Germline lookup yields CDR1 MDHEN and CDR2 SYDVKM. The CDR3 DNA reads as TGTGCCAGCAGTTTGTCTCAAGTCGGCCTTAGCAATCAGCCCCAGCATTTT. It is translated as CASSLSQVGLSNQPQHF. Combining the CDR3 with reference TRBV28 and TRBJ1-5 gives the whole variable domain DVKVTQSSRYLVKRTGEKVFLECVQDMDHENMFWYRQDPGLGLRLIYFSYDVKMKEKGDIPEGYSVSREKKERFSLILESASTNQTSMYLCASSLSQVGLSNQPQHFGDGTRLSIL.

This clonotype was detected many times. This chain joins TRBV12-3 or TRBV12-4 and TRBJ1-4; the D gene is possibly TRBD1 (5 bases). This CDR3 has 14 residues. V shed 5 bases and J shed 8 bases, with 15 bases lying between them. The CDR3 DNA is TGTGCCAGCAGTGGGACCGACAGTGGAGAAAAACTGTTTTTT. It codes for CASSGTDSGEKLFF.

The chain uses TRBV6-1 and TRBJ1-1; no firm D call. This CDR3 has 12 residues. Germline CDR1 and CDR2: MNHNS and SASEGT. Trimming took off 6 bases at V and 4 bases at J, with 9 bases between the two ends. The DNA for the CDR3 is TGTGCCAGCAGATCAATAGTCACTGAAGCTTTCTTT. This gives the protein CASRSIVTEAFF.

The chain combines TRBV12-3 or TRBV12-4 with TRBJ2-1, with D perhaps matching TRBD2 (5 bases). V shed 8 bases and J shed 1 base, with 12 bases lying between them. This CDR3 is 14 amino acids long. The CDR3, as DNA: TGTGCCAGCGGCCGAGGGCCGTCCTACAATGAGCAGTTCTTC. Translating gives CASGRGPSYNEQFF.

This clonotype was seen a handful of times. The chain combines TRBV6-2 or TRBV6-3 with TRBJ1-1; possibly TRBD1 for D (5 bases). CDR1 and CDR2 from the germline V gene are MNHEY and SVGEGT. The CDR3 length is 13 residues. Trimming took off 6 bases at V and 11 bases at J, with 19 bases between the two ends. The CDR3 nucleotides read TGTGCCAGCAGCGATACAGGTGGGGTGAATGCTTTCTTT. Translated, it gives CASSDTGGVNAFF.

This clonotype was found a few times. This chain uses TRBV27 with TRBJ1-2, with TRBD1 matching over 7 bases. CDR1 and CDR2 from the germline V gene are MNHEY and SMNVEV (reference sequence). J was trimmed by 4 bases and V by 6 bases; bases with no gene match: 8. The CDR3 covers 14 residues. CDR3 protein: CASSPRGRSYGYTF. The CDR3 DNA reads as TGTGCCAGCAGCCCCAGGGGGAGGAGCTATGGCTACACCTTC.

The rearrangement links TRBV12-3 or TRBV12-4 to TRBJ1-5; 7 nucleotides line up with TRBD1. This CDR3 is 14 amino acids long. Germline trimming cut 5 bases from V and 9 bases from J; bases unmatched to any gene: 10. The chain's CDR3 is CASSIGQVFWPQHF. DNA for the CDR3: TGTGCCAGCAGTATAGGACAGGTCTTTTGGCCCCAGCATTTT.

This rearrangement joins TRBV7-2 to TRBJ2-1; 11 bases agree with TRBD2. With V trimmed by 1 base and J by 8 bases, 10 bases remained unmatched. CDR1 is SGHTA, CDR2 FQGNSA, per germline. The CDR3 is 17 amino acids. CDR3 coding DNA: TGTGCCAGCAGCTTAGGTTTGTTAGCGGGGGGGTTCGATGAGCAGTTCTTC. This gives the protein CASSLGLLAGGFDEQFF. Filled out from reference TRBV7-2 and TRBJ2-1, the complete variable domain reads GAGVSQSPSNKVTEKGKDVELRCDPISGHTALYWYRQSLGQGLEFLIYFQGNSAPDKSGLPSDRFSAERTGGSVSTLTIQRTQQEDSAVYLCASSLGLLAGGFDEQFFGPGTRLTVL.

This clonotype has just one count. The V gene is TRBV25-1, the J gene TRBJ1-2; weak D call: TRBD1 (5 bases). The CDR3 consists of 15 residues. Trimming took off 1 base at V and 2 bases at J, with 11 bases between the two ends. Germline-derived CDR1 and CDR2 are MGHDK and SYGVNS. The CDR3: CASSEWGRENYGYTF. CDR3 coding DNA: TGTGCCAGCAGTGAATGGGGCAGAGAAAACTATGGCTACACCTTC.

This chain links TRBV4-2 with TRBJ2-3; 9 bases are shared with TRBD1. CDR1 and CDR2 from the germline V gene are LGHNA and YNFKEQ. CDR3 length equals 14 residues. The J segment lost 5 bases and the V segment lost 5 bases, leaving 5 bases of the junction unmatched. The CDR3 loop reads CASSTPDRGDTQYF. The CDR3 DNA reads as TGTGCCAGCAGCACCCCGGACAGGGGAGATACGCAGTATTTT.

The J gene is TRBJ2-3, the V gene TRBV10-3; 10 nucleotides line up with TRBD1. With V trimmed by 8 bases and J by 10 bases, 6 bases remained unmatched. This CDR3 comprises 12 residues. The V gene's germline CDR1 is ENHRY and CDR2 SYGVKD. The CDR3 DNA is TGTGCCATCGGGGGACAGGGGACAGCGCAGTATTTT. Translating gives CAIGGQGTAQYF.

There are a few counts of this clonotype. V gene TRBV6-5 combines with J gene TRBJ1-2; D unclear. In germline, CDR1 is MNHEY, CDR2 SVGAGI. The CDR3 sequence is 13 residues long. V was cut by 0 bases and J by 6 bases, with 8 bases left in between. The CDR3 here is CASSYSRIDGYTF. As DNA, the CDR3 is TGTGCCAGCAGTTACTCGAGGATCGATGGCTACACCTTC.

This clonotype was picked up one time. The gene calls are TRBV28 and TRBJ2-3, with 9 nucleotides matching TRBD1. V was clipped by 0 bases and J by 8 bases; unmatched bases: 6. From germline, CDR1 is MDHEN and CDR2 SYDVKM. The CDR3 length is 15 residues. CDR3 nucleotide sequence: TGTGCCAGCAGTTTATGGTCGACAGGGGGGGGTACGCAGTATTTT. This sequence encodes CASSLWSTGGGTQYF. Looking up the rest from reference TRBV28 and TRBJ2-3 gives the full variable domain: DVKVTQSSRYLVKRTGEKVFLECVQDMDHENMFWYRQDPGLGLRLIYFSYDVKMKEKGDIPEGYSVSREKKERFSLILESASTNQTSMYLCASSLWSTGGGTQYFGPGTRLTVL.

The V call is TRBV7-6, the J call TRBJ2-1; tentatively, D is TRBD2 (6 bases). The CDR3 is 15 residues long. The germline V and J ends were trimmed by 6 bases and 1 base, with 13 bases remaining between them. Germline V CDR1 and CDR2: SGHVS, FNYEAQ. CDR3 nucleotides: TGTGCCAGCAGTGTATTTCGGGGGTCCTACAATGAGCAGTTCTTC. Its protein product is CASSVFRGSYNEQFF.

The rearrangement joins TRBV10-3 to TRBJ1-2; D is undetermined. This CDR3 has 13 residues. Trimming removed 3 bases from V and 0 bases from J, with 5 bases in between. Germline V gives CDR1 ENHRY, CDR2 SYGVKD. CDR3 DNA sequence: TGTGCCATCAGTGATGTAGCTAACTATGGCTACACCTTC. This sequence encodes CAISDVANYGYTF.